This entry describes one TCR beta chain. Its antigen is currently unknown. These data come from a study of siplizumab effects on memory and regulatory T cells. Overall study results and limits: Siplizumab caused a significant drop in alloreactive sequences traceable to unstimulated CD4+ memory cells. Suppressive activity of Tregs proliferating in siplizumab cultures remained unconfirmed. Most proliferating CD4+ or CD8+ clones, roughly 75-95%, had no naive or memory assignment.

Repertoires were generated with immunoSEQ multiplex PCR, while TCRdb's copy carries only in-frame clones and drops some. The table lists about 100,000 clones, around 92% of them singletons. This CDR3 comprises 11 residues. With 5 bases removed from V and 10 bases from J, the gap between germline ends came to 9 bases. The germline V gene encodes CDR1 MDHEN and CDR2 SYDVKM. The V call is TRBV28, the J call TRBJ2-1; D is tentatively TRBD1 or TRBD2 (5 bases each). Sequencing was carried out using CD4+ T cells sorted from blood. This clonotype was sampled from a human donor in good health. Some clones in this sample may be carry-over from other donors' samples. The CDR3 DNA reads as TGTGCCAGCAGTACATGGGGGGAGCAGTTCTTC. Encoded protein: CASSTWGEQFF.